These T cell receptor beta chains were read from a single sample in a study of type 1 regulatory T cells. Antigens of these TCRs are unknown. TCRdb used MiXCR to reprocess the reads, holding one entry per CDR3 protein. The sample has 25,000 or so distinct CDR3 sequences, over 40% seen once. The sequencing input was cultured T cells, either the whole culture or a sorted T cell fraction (not recorded which). The receptors come from a human donor in good health. Each CDR3 is given with its conserved first and last residue. D genes are given only for firm matches. Clone size is stated in some rows and not others, as once, few, many or a class when expanded.

.	TRBV2	TRBJ1-1	.	TGTGCCAGCAGTGAATCTAAACTCCCTACTGAAGCTTTCTTT	CASSESKLPTEAFF
medium-sized	TRBV10-3	TRBJ2-3	.	TGTGCCATCAGTGACAGCACAGATACGCAGTATTTT	CAISDSTDTQYF
many	TRBV5-1	TRBJ2-7	.	TGCGCCAGCAGCTCGTCGACATTGAACTCCTACGAGCAGTACTTC	CASSSSTLNSYEQYF
medium-sized	TRBV20-1	TRBJ1-5	.	TGCAGTGCTACAAGACTCCTCGAGGGGATTGGCAATCAGCCCCAGCATTTT	CSATRLLEGIGNQPQHF
many	TRBV6-6	TRBJ1-1	.	TGTGCCAGCAGTTCCCCGGTCGGAAACACTGAAGCTTTCTTT	CASSSPVGNTEAFF
.	TRBV5-1	TRBJ2-1	TRBD1	TGCGCCAGCAGCTTGGATCTGGGACAGGCCTACAATGAGCAGTTCTTC	CASSLDLGQAYNEQFF
.	TRBV4-2	TRBJ2-5	TRBD2	TGTGCCAGCAGCCAAGATCTAGCGGGGGTTCAAGAGACCCAGTACTTC	CASSQDLAGVQETQYF
many	TRBV18	TRBJ2-7	.	TGTGCCAGCTCACCCAAGGGGGACTACGAGCAGTACTTC	CASSPKGDYEQYF
.	TRBV11-3	TRBJ2-5	.	TGTGCCAGCAGCTTTCGGGGGGCCGGGGAGACCCAGTACTTC	CASSFRGAGETQYF
.	TRBV11-2	TRBJ2-1	TRBD2	TGTGCCAGCAGCAAACTAGCGGGGGGGCTTTACAATGAGCAGTTCTTC	CASSKLAGGLYNEQFF
medium-sized	TRBV12-3/TRBV12-4	TRBJ1-1	.	TGTGCCAGCAGTTTTCAGGTCATGAACACTGAAGCTTTCTTT	CASSFQVMNTEAFF
.	TRBV18	TRBJ1-2	TRBD1	TGTGCCAGCTCACCCGGGACAGGAAGAAGGAACTATGGCTACACCTTC	CASSPGTGRRNYGYTF
.	TRBV12-3/TRBV12-4	TRBJ1-5	.	TGTGCCAGCAGTTTAGTGGGGACGCGATCACCCCAGCATTTT	CASSLVGTRSPQHF
few	TRBV7-2	TRBJ1-3	.	TGTGCCAGCAGCTTGTTCCCTGGAAACACCATATATTTT	CASSLFPGNTIYF
medium-sized	TRBV10-3	TRBJ2-7	TRBD2	TGTGCCATCAGAAAGGGACTCGGGGGGGAGCAGTACTTC	CAIRKGLGGEQYF
few	TRBV2	TRBJ2-4	TRBD2	TGTGCCAGCAGCCGAACCGGGCTAGCGGGGGAGAAGGGGGACTTC	CASSRTGLAGEKGDF
.	TRBV20-1	TRBJ1-2	.	TGCAGTGCTCGATTGTCCCCCGGCGGCTATGGCTACACCTTC	CSARLSPGGYGYTF
few	TRBV9	TRBJ2-5	.	TGTGCCAGCAGCGCTCGGGAGGGACAGGGCCAAGAGACCCAGTACTTC	CASSAREGQGQETQYF
.	TRBV19	TRBJ1-1	.	TGTGCCAGTAAAGAAGTATACGTGAAACGCAGGAAACTGAACACTGAAGCTTTCTTT	CASKEVYVKRRKLNTEAFF
.	TRBV30	TRBJ1-5	TRBD1	TGTGCCTGGAGTTATATGGGACAGTTCAATCAGCCCCAGCATTTT	CAWSYMGQFNQPQHF
few	TRBV12-3/TRBV12-4	TRBJ2-7	.	TGTGCCAGCAGCAACATCAGGAGAGGGGAGCAGTACTTC	CASSNIRRGEQYF
.	TRBV9	TRBJ2-7	.	TGTGCCAGCAGCCCCCAGTCGGGTTTCTCCTACGAGCAGTACTTC	CASSPQSGFSYEQYF
.	TRBV29-1	TRBJ2-2	.	TGCAGCGCCGGACAGACGAACACCGGGGAGCTGTTTTTT	CSAGQTNTGELFF
.	TRBV13	TRBJ2-6	.	TGTGCCAGCAGCTTTCTGGGATCTGGGGCCAACGTCCTGACTTTC	CASSFLGSGANVLTF
.	TRBV7-9	TRBJ2-3	TRBD2	TGTGCCAGCAGCTCGGGACTAGGTCCCACAGATACGCAGTATTTT	CASSSGLGPTDTQYF
few	TRBV11-3	TRBJ2-2	TRBD2	TGTGCCAGCAGCTTAGGCTCGCTAGCGGGGACCGGGGAGCTGTTTTTT	CASSLGSLAGTGELFF
.	TRBV7-9	TRBJ1-4	.	TGTGCCAGCAGCTTAAAAGGGGGGAGTAATGAAAAACTGTTTTTT	CASSLKGGSNEKLFF